The clone carrying this T cell receptor beta chain was counted ten times or more. The data were obtained in a study of T cell repertoires in cytomegalovirus infection. Across the whole study: Public signatures in TCR beta pointed to CMV infection and matching HLA type.

V shed 3 bases and J shed 7 bases, with 10 bases lying between them. CDR3 size: 14 residues. CDR1 is SGHTA, CDR2 FQGNSA, per germline. In TCRdb, the reads were re-called with MiXCR into one record per CDR3 protein. The data show about 740,000 distinct CDR3 sequences, about 40% seen once. The sequenced sample was PBMCs. The TCR was taken from a human donor in good health (CMV status not recorded). Some clones in this sample may be carry-over from other donors' samples. The V call is TRBV7-2, the J call TRBJ1-6; D is unclear. The CDR3 coding sequence is TGTGCCAGCAGCTTCCGAGTCGCCAATTCACCCCTCCACTTT. Amino acid sequence: CASSFRVANSPLHF.